These T cell receptor beta chains were read from a single sample in a study of blood T cell repertoires in COVID-19. Generated by immunoSEQ multiplex PCR, the TCRdb table keeps only in-frame clones and is missing some. Among more than 90,000 clones listed, around three quarters were seen once. Sequences were obtained from peripheral blood. The source of these receptors is a man in his sixties or seventies with acute or convalescent COVID-19. Each CDR3 is given with its conserved first and last residue. Each record gives: clone size, V gene, D gene, J gene, CDR3 protein, CDR3 DNA. A D gene is named only where the DNA matches it firmly. The listing skips clone size in some rows; elsewhere it reads once, few, many or a size class.

size: -; V: TRBV7-9; D: TRBD1; J: TRBJ1-5; CDR3: CAVGGTGGNQPQHF; DNA: TGTGCCGTGGGCGGGACAGGGGGAAATCAGCCCCAGCATTTT
size: -; V: TRBV7-2; D: TRBD2; J: TRBJ2-3; CDR3: CASSFRSGSATTSADTQYF; DNA: TGTGCCAGCAGCTTTAGGAGCGGGAGCGCCACGACGTCGGCAGATACGCAGTATTTT
size: once; V: TRBV19; D: TRBD2; J: TRBJ2-2; CDR3: CASSISLAGEANTGELFF; DNA: TGTGCCAGTAGTATATCGCTAGCGGGAGAGGCGAACACCGGGGAGCTGTTTTTT
size: -; V: TRBV5-6; D: -; J: TRBJ1-2; CDR3: CASSLPQNYGYTF; DNA: TGTGCCAGCAGCTTACCCCAGAACTATGGCTACACCTTC
size: -; V: TRBV18; D: TRBD1; J: TRBJ2-6; CDR3: CASSPAGTGTGANVLTF; DNA: TGTGCCAGCTCACCGGCCGGGACAGGGACTGGGGCCAACGTCCTGACTTTC
size: -; V: TRBV30; D: TRBD2; J: TRBJ2-7; CDR3: CAWRFAGGLEQYF; DNA: TGTGCCTGGAGATTCGCGGGAGGGCTAGAGCAGTACTTC
size: -; V: TRBV2; D: -; J: TRBJ1-2; CDR3: CASSRTASLGGYTF; DNA: TGTGCCAGCAGTCGGACAGCTTCCCTGGGCGGCTACACCTTC
size: -; V: TRBV5-5; D: TRBD2; J: TRBJ2-3; CDR3: CASSWVVVAGVADTQYF; DNA: TGTGCCAGCAGCTGGGTGGTAGTAGCGGGAGTCGCAGATACGCAGTATTTT
size: -; V: TRBV28; D: -; J: TRBJ2-7; CDR3: CASSDPRFYEQYF; DNA: TGTGCCAGCAGTGACCCTAGGTTCTACGAGCAGTACTTC
size: -; V: TRBV5-1; D: -; J: TRBJ2-7; CDR3: CASSLDPMWGRRYEQYF; DNA: TGCGCCAGCAGCTTGGACCCTATGTGGGGGAGGAGGTACGAGCAGTACTTC
size: few; V: TRBV18; D: TRBD1; J: TRBJ2-5; CDR3: CASSLPGGYQETQYF; DNA: TGTGCCAGCTCACTTCCAGGGGGCTACCAAGAGACCCAGTACTTC
size: -; V: TRBV11-2; D: -; J: TRBJ1-1; CDR3: CASSSANLQGEAFF; DNA: TGTGCCAGCAGCTCCGCCAATTTACAGGGAGAAGCTTTCTTT
size: -; V: TRBV15; D: -; J: TRBJ2-1; CDR3: CATSTLVGRTSYNEQFF; DNA: TGTGCCACCAGCACTCTCGTGGGGCGGACATCCTACAATGAGCAGTTCTTC
size: -; V: TRBV3-1/TRBV3-2; D: TRBD2; J: TRBJ2-5; CDR3: CASSSRTRPETQYF; DNA: TGTGCCAGCAGCTCCCGGACTAGACCAGAGACCCAGTACTTC
size: -; V: TRBV11-3; D: TRBD1; J: TRBJ2-1; CDR3: CASSLEGTGTSNEQFF; DNA: TGTGCCAGCAGCTTAGAAGGGACAGGGACCTCCAATGAGCAGTTCTTC
size: few; V: TRBV6-2/TRBV6-3; D: -; J: TRBJ2-1; CDR3: CASSSDWTYNEQFF; DNA: TGTGCCAGCAGTTCAGACTGGACCTACAATGAGCAGTTCTTC
size: -; V: TRBV3-1/TRBV3-2; D: TRBD2; J: TRBJ2-2; CDR3: CASSRTWASGSYPGELFF; DNA: TGTGCCAGCAGCCGGACTTGGGCTAGCGGGAGTTACCCCGGGGAGCTGTTTTTT
size: few; V: TRBV10-3; D: TRBD1; J: TRBJ1-2; CDR3: CAISAMTGGSGYTF; DNA: TGTGCCATCAGTGCAATGACAGGGGGCTCTGGCTACACCTTC
size: -; V: TRBV7-8; D: -; J: TRBJ2-6; CDR3: CASSLERVGMSSGANVLTF; DNA: TGTGCCAGCAGCTTAGAGAGGGTGGGGATGAGCTCTGGGGCCAACGTCCTGACTTTC
size: -; V: TRBV5-1; D: TRBD1; J: TRBJ1-6; CDR3: CASSLNFLVGQGSNSPLHF; DNA: TGCGCCAGCAGCTTGAATTTCCTTGTCGGACAGGGGTCCAATTCACCCCTCCACTTT
size: -; V: TRBV15; D: -; J: TRBJ1-4; CDR3: CATSRKGRVPTNEKLFF; DNA: TGTGCCACCAGCAGAAAGGGCAGGGTTCCAACTAATGAAAAACTGTTTTTT
size: -; V: TRBV7-2; D: -; J: TRBJ1-3; CDR3: CASSLLTITSGNTIYF; DNA: TGTGCCAGCAGCTTACTGACTATCACCTCTGGAAACACCATATATTTT
size: -; V: TRBV9; D: TRBD2; J: TRBJ2-3; CDR3: CASSVGAGTSGITDTQYF; DNA: TGTGCCAGCAGCGTAGGGGCGGGGACTAGCGGGATTACAGATACGCAGTATTTT
size: -; V: TRBV18; D: -; J: TRBJ2-7; CDR3: CASSPAQYYEQYF; DNA: TGTGCCAGCTCACCTGCACAGTACTACGAGCAGTACTTC
size: few; V: TRBV2; D: -; J: TRBJ2-2; CDR3: CAILRGALTGELFF; DNA: TGTGCCATACTTCGGGGGGCCCTAACCGGGGAGCTGTTTTTT
size: -; V: TRBV3-1/TRBV3-2; D: -; J: TRBJ2-7; CDR3: CASSHEAGQQYF; DNA: TGTGCCAGCAGCCACGAGGCGGGTCAGCAGTACTTC
size: -; V: TRBV27; D: TRBD1; J: TRBJ2-1; CDR3: CASSPVVGQGFNEQFF; DNA: TGTGCCAGCAGTCCCGTTGTCGGACAGGGCTTCAATGAGCAGTTCTTC
size: few; V: TRBV7-3; D: -; J: TRBJ1-1; CDR3: CASSSSTNTEAFF; DNA: TGTGCCAGCAGCTCTAGCACGAACACTGAAGCTTTCTTT
size: -; V: TRBV28; D: -; J: TRBJ1-2; CDR3: CASRPTGISYGYTF; DNA: TGTGCCAGCAGACCCACAGGAATTTCCTATGGCTACACCTTC
size: many; V: TRBV5-1; D: -; J: TRBJ1-1; CDR3: CASSLKLDTEAFF; DNA: TGCGCCAGCAGCTTGAAACTGGACACTGAAGCTTTCTTT
size: -; V: TRBV24-1; D: TRBD1; J: TRBJ2-1; CDR3: CATSRGSPYNEQFF; DNA: TGTGCCACCAGCAGGGGGAGCCCCTACAATGAGCAGTTCTTC
size: once; V: TRBV28; D: TRBD1; J: TRBJ1-5; CDR3: CASRTGQARSNQPQHF; DNA: TGTGCCAGCAGAACCGGACAGGCCCGTAGCAATCAGCCCCAGCATTTT
size: once; V: TRBV6-6; D: -; J: TRBJ1-1; CDR3: CASSPRQDADTEAFF; DNA: TGTGCCAGCAGTCCTAGACAGGATGCCGACACTGAAGCTTTCTTT
size: -; V: TRBV21-1; D: -; J: TRBJ2-3; CDR3: CASSILPGEVGTDTQYF; DNA: TGTGCCAGCAGCATCCTCCCGGGAGAAGTAGGCACAGATACGCAGTATTTT
size: -; V: TRBV19; D: -; J: TRBJ2-7; CDR3: CASSSYREQYF; DNA: TGTGCCAGTAGTAGCTACAGGGAGCAGTACTTC
size: -; V: TRBV6-2/TRBV6-3; D: TRBD1; J: TRBJ1-1; CDR3: CASSFSAGGETGTEAFF; DNA: TGTGCCAGCAGTTTCTCAGCAGGGGGCGAGACAGGTACTGAAGCTTTCTTT
size: -; V: TRBV5-1; D: -; J: TRBJ1-1; CDR3: CASSPGGDTEAFF; DNA: TGCGCCAGCAGCCCGGGAGGGGACACTGAAGCTTTCTTT
size: -; V: TRBV6-6; D: TRBD1; J: TRBJ1-4; CDR3: CASRGQGNEKLFF; DNA: TGTGCCAGCAGGGGACAGGGTAATGAAAAACTGTTTTTT
size: -; V: TRBV21-1; D: -; J: TRBJ1-1; CDR3: CASSKPNVGQGHTEAFF; DNA: TGTGCCAGCAGCAAACCCAATGTAGGGCAGGGGCACACTGAAGCTTTCTTT
size: -; V: TRBV2; D: TRBD1; J: TRBJ2-7; CDR3: CASRRQGVFYEQYF; DNA: TGTGCCAGCAGGCGACAGGGTGTATTCTACGAGCAGTACTTC
size: once; V: TRBV24-1; D: -; J: TRBJ2-1; CDR3: CATSDWGSSYNEQFF; DNA: TGTGCCACCAGTGATTGGGGCAGCTCCTACAATGAGCAGTTCTTC
size: -; V: TRBV4-3; D: TRBD1; J: TRBJ2-7; CDR3: CASSPGQGAVYEQYF; DNA: TGCGCCAGCAGCCCGGGACAGGGGGCGGTCTACGAGCAGTACTTC
size: -; V: TRBV12-3/TRBV12-4; D: -; J: TRBJ1-1; CDR3: CASSFYNTEAFF; DNA: TGTGCCAGCAGTTTTTATAACACTGAAGCTTTCTTT
size: -; V: TRBV6-5; D: -; J: TRBJ1-3; CDR3: CASRKGVGDTIYF; DNA: TGTGCCAGCAGAAAGGGGGTCGGCGACACCATATATTTT
size: -; V: TRBV6-2/TRBV6-3; D: -; J: TRBJ2-5; CDR3: CASSYPMYRIQETQYF; DNA: TGTGCCAGCAGCTATCCCATGTACAGGATCCAAGAGACCCAGTACTTC
size: -; V: TRBV2; D: TRBD1; J: TRBJ1-6; CDR3: CASSGDRQNSPLHF; DNA: TGTGCCAGCAGTGGGGACAGGCAGAATTCACCCCTCCACTTT
size: once; V: TRBV3-1/TRBV3-2; D: -; J: TRBJ2-7; CDR3: CASSQAGGTYEQYF; DNA: TGTGCCAGCAGCCAAGCGGGGGGCACCTACGAGCAGTACTTC
size: -; V: TRBV9; D: TRBD2; J: TRBJ2-5; CDR3: CASSVASGGDETQYF; DNA: TGTGCCAGCAGCGTAGCTTCGGGGGGAGATGAGACCCAGTACTTC
size: once; V: TRBV7-2; D: -; J: TRBJ1-2; CDR3: CASSEAQGWERGYTF; DNA: TGTGCCAGCAGCGAAGCACAGGGATGGGAAAGGGGCTACACCTTC
size: -; V: TRBV7-3; D: -; J: TRBJ2-3; CDR3: CASSRRGLGADTQYF; DNA: TGTGCCAGCAGCCGGCGGGGTTTGGGTGCGGATACGCAGTATTTT
size: -; V: TRBV18; D: TRBD1; J: TRBJ2-2; CDR3: CASSPRTGGGTGELFF; DNA: TGTGCCAGCTCACCGCGGACAGGGGGCGGGACCGGGGAGCTGTTTTTT
size: -; V: TRBV19; D: -; J: TRBJ1-1; CDR3: CASSPGLNTEAFF; DNA: TGTGCCAGTAGTCCAGGGTTGAACACTGAAGCTTTCTTT
size: -; V: TRBV30; D: -; J: TRBJ2-2; CDR3: CAWSGRGLGELFF; DNA: TGTGCCTGGAGTGGGAGGGGGCTCGGGGAGCTGTTTTTT
size: -; V: TRBV4-3; D: -; J: TRBJ2-3; CDR3: CASSQDQGFSSTDTQYF; DNA: TGCGCCAGCAGCCAAGATCAGGGCTTCTCCTCCACAGATACGCAGTATTTT
size: -; V: TRBV6-5; D: -; J: TRBJ1-2; CDR3: CASSSGRRGGYTF; DNA: TGTGCCAGCAGCAGTGGCCGTCGAGGAGGCTACACCTTC
size: -; V: TRBV27; D: TRBD1; J: TRBJ2-2; CDR3: CASSYPDRVATGELFF; DNA: TGTGCCAGCAGTTACCCCGACAGGGTTGCCACCGGGGAGCTGTTTTTT
size: -; V: TRBV28; D: TRBD2; J: TRBJ2-7; CDR3: CASSPSAGGTYEQYF; DNA: TGTGCCAGCAGTCCGTCTGCGGGAGGGACCTACGAGCAGTACTTC
size: -; V: TRBV5-6; D: -; J: TRBJ2-2; CDR3: CASSSPGVGELFF; DNA: TGTGCCAGCAGCTCCCCAGGGGTAGGGGAGCTGTTTTTT
size: -; V: TRBV2; D: TRBD2; J: TRBJ2-3; CDR3: CASGLAGAAWDTQYF; DNA: TGTGCCAGCGGGCTAGCGGGGGCGGCCTGGGATACGCAGTATTTT
size: -; V: TRBV27; D: TRBD1; J: TRBJ2-2; CDR3: CASRGQDSGELFF; DNA: TGTGCCAGCAGAGGACAGGACTCCGGGGAGCTGTTTTTT